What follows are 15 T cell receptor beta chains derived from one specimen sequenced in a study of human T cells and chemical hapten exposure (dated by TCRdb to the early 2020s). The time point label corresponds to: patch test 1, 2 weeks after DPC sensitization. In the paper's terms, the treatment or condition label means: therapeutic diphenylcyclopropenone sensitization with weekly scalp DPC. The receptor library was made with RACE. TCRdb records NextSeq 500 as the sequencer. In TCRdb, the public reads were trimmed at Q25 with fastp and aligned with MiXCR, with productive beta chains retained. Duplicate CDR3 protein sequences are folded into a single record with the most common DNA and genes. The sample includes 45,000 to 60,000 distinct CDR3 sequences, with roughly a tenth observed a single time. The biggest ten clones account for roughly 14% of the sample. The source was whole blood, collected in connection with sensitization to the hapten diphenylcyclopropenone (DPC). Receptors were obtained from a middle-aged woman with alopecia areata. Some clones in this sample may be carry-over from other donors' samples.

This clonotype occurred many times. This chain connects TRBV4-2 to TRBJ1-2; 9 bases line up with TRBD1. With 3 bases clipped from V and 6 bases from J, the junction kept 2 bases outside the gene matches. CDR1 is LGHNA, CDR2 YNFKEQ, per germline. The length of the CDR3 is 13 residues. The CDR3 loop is CASSQRDRDGYTF. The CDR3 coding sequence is TGTGCCAGCAGCCAGAGGGACAGGGATGGCTACACCTTC.

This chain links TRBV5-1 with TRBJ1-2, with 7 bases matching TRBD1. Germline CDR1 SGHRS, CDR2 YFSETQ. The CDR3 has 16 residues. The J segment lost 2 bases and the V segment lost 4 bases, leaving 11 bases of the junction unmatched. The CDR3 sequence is CASSPGLGQENYGYTF. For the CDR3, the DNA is TGCGCCAGCAGCCCGGGACTTGGACAGGAGAACTATGGCTACACCTTC.

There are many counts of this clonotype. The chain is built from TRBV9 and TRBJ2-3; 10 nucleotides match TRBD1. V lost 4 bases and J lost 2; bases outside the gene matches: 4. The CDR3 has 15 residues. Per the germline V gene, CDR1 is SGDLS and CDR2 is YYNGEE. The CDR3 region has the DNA TGTGCCAGCAGCTTCCGACAGGGGGCCACAGATACGCAGTATTTT. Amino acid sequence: CASSFRQGATDTQYF.

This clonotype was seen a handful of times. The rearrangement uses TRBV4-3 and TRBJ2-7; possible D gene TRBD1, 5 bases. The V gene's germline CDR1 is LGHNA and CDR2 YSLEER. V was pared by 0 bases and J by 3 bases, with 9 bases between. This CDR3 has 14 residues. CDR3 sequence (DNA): TGCGCCAGCAGCCAAGAAACAGGATACTACGAGCAGTACTTC. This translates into CASSQETGYYEQYF.

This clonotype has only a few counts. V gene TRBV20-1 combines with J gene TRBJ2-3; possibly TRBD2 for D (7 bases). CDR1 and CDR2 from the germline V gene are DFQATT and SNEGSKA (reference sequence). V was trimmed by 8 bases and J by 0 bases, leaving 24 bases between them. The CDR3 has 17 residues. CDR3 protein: CSPPPEGGDPSTDTQYF. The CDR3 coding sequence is TGCAGTCCCCCTCCGGAGGGGGGGGATCCTAGCACAGATACGCAGTATTTT.

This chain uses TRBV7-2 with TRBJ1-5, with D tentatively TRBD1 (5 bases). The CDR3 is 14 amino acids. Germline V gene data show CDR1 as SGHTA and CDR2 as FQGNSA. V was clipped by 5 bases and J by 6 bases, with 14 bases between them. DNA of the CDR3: TGTGCCAGCAGCCCCTCCCAGGGAGGTCAGCCCCAGCATTTT. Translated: CASSPSQGGQPQHF. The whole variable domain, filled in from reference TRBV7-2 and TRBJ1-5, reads GAGVSQSPSNKVTEKGKDVELRCDPISGHTALYWYRQSLGQGLEFLIYFQGNSAPDKSGLPSDRFSAERTGGSVSTLTIQRTQQEDSAVYLCASSPSQGGQPQHFGDGTRLSIL.

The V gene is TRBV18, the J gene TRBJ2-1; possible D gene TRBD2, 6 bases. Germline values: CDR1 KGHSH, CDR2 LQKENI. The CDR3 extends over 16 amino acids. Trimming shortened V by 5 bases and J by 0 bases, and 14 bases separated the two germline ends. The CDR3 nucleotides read TGTGCCAGCTCAAGGCTAGCGTTTAGCTCCTACAATGAGCAGTTCTTC. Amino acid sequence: CASSRLAFSSYNEQFF. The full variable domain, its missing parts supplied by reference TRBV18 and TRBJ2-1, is NAGVMQNPRHLVRRRGQEARLRCSPMKGHSHVYWYRQLPEEGLKFMVYLQKENIIDESGMPKERFSAEFPKEGPSILRIQQVVRGDSAAYFCASSRLAFSSYNEQFFGPGTRLTVL.

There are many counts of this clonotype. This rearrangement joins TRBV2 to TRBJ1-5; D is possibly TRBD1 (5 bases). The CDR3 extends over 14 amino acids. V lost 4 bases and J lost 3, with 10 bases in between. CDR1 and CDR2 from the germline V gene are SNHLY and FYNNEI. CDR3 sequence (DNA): TGTGCCAGCAGTGGTCTCAGGGACAATCAGCCCCAGCATTTT. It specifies CASSGLRDNQPQHF.

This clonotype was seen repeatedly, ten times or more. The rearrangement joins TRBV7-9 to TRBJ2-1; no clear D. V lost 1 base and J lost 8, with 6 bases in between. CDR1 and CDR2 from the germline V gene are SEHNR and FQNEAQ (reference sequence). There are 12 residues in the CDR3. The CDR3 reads CASSLELYEQFF. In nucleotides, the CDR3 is TGTGCCAGCAGCTTAGAGCTCTATGAGCAGTTCTTC.

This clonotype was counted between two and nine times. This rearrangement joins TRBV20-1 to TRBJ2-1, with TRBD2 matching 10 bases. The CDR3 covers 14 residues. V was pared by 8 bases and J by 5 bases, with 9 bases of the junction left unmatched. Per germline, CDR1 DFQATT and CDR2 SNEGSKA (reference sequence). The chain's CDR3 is CSSGGDPPDNEQFF. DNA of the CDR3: TGCAGTAGCGGGGGGGACCCTCCAGACAATGAGCAGTTCTTC.

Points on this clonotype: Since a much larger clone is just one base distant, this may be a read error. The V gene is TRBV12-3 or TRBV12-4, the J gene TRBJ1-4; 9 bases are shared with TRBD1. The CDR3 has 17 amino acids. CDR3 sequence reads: CARSLATGGTTNEKLFF. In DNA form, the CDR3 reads TGTGCCCGCAGTTTAGCGACAGGGGGGACAACTAATGAAAAACTGTTTTTT.

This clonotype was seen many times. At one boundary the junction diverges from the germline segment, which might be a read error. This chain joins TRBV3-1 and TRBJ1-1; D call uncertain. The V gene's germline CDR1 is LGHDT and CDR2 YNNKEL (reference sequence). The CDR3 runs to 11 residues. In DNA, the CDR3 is TGTGCCAGCAGCCAACCGGGTCAGCTCGACTTT. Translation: CASSQPGQLDF.

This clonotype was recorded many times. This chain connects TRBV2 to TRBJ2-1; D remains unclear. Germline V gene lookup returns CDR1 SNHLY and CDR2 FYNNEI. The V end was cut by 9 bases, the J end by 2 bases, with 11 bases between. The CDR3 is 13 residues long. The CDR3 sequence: CARLPVTYNEQFF. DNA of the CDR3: TGTGCCAGACTCCCTGTAACCTACAATGAGCAGTTCTTC. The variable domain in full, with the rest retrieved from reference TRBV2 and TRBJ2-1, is EPEVTQTPSHQVTQMGQEVILRCVPISNHLYFYWYRQILGQKVEFLVSFYNNEISEKSEIFDDQFSVERPDGSNFTLKIRSTKLEDSAMYFCARLPVTYNEQFFGPGTRLTVL.

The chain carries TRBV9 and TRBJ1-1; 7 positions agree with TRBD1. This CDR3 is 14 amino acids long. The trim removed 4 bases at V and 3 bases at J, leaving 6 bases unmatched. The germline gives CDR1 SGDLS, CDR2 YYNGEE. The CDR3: CASSTGTAYTEAFF. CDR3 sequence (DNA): TGTGCCAGCAGCACTGGGACAGCATACACTGAAGCTTTCTTT.

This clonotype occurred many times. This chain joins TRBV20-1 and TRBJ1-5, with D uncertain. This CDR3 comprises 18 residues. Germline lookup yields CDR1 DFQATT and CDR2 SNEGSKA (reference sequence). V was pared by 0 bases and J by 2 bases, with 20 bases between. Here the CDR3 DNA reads TGCAGTGCTAGAGATCTATCCAGGATTGAGTCTGGCAATCAGCCCCAGCATTTT. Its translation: CSARDLSRIESGNQPQHF.